The clone carrying this TCR beta chain was seen a few times. One entry per CDR3 protein, called by TCRdb with MiXCR from the 5' RACE reads. The sample has fewer than 400,000 distinct CDR3 sequences, over 12% seen once. The record originates from a study of CD8 T cells in ankylosing spondylitis. The CDR3 contains 15 residues. V lost 3 bases to trimming and J lost 9 bases; unmatched junction nucleotides: 8. The germline CDR1 and CDR2 sequences are MNHEY and SVGEGT. The chain combines TRBV6-2 or TRBV6-3 with TRBJ1-1, with 12 bases matching TRBD1. The receptor was derived from a male donor with ankylosing spondylitis or in good health (not recorded which). The sequenced sample was blood, either unsorted or a sorted T cell fraction (not recorded which). CDR3: CASSYGGTGGDQAFF. CDR3 nucleotide sequence: TGTGCCAGCAGTTATGGCGGGACAGGGGGCGACCAAGCTTTCTTT.